This note documents a single TCR beta chain sequence. Its target is unknown. The data were produced by immunoSEQ multiplex PCR, yet TCRdb's version contains in-frame clones alone and is incomplete. The sample carries around 1 million clones, more than 75% recorded once. CDR1 is MNHNS and CDR2 is SASEGT in the germline V gene. V lost 6 bases and J lost 1, with 7 bases in between. CDR3 length: 13 amino acids. The sample comes from a study of shared clonotypes between healthy human individuals. General study findings and limits: It was anticipated that sequencing depth would influence how many clonotypes donors shared. Few donors restricted represented genetic and exposure-history diversity.

HIV-negative, healthy adults without recent acute infections or vaccinations were the donors. Sequenced input: memory CD4+ T cells sorted from blood. Subset reported: CD45RA-negative fraction. The rearrangement uses TRBV6-1 and TRBJ1-5; D ambiguous. This receptor was taken from a man between 18 and 29 years old in good health. The CDR3 nucleotides are TGTGCCAGCAGAGAGGGAAGCAATCAGCCCCAGCATTTT. This translates into CASREGSNQPQHF.